This T cell receptor (beta chain) was retrieved from a study of shared clonotypes between healthy human individuals. Across the study: Researchers drew samples from a couple of women and three men aged 18 to 49.

Caucasian adults living in Nashville, Tennessee, provided all samples. About this clone itself: Its antigen is currently unknown.

The CDR3 is 16 amino acids. V lost 0 bases, J lost 1 base, and 3 bases stayed unmatched. The V gene's germline CDR1 is SGHRS and CDR2 YFSETQ. General study findings and limits: For sorted subsets, rarefaction showed incomplete sequencing despite large depth.

The assay ran at deep level. The method was immunoSEQ multiplex PCR; TCRdb's version includes in-frame clones alone and lacks a portion of them. Of about 2.3 million clones listed, 93% are singletons. This rearrangement joins TRBV5-1 to TRBJ1-2, with 10 bases aligning to TRBD1. This receptor was identified in a man younger than 35 in good health. Some clones in this sample may be carry-over from other donors' samples. Sequenced input: naive CD4+ T cells from PBMCs. This sample's subset: CD45RA+ positively selected. DNA of the CDR3: TGCGCCAGCAGCTTGGGACAGGGGGCGGTTAACTATGGCTACACCTTC. Translation: CASSLGQGAVNYGYTF.